This paragraph reports one T cell receptor beta chain. Its antigen is still unknown. The data originate from a study of blood T cells in healthy people across ages. CDR1 is SNHLY and CDR2 is FYNNEI in the germline V gene. The CDR3 sequence is 14 residues long. V was shortened by 1 base and J by 5 bases, with 11 bases between the two germline ends. Primed by a sample-barcoded 5' primer and a J-beta primer mix, a second PCR proceeded for 7 to 11 cycles. TCRdb analysed the 5' RACE reads with MiXCR anew, one entry per CDR3 protein. The sample holds about 1,800,000 distinct CDR3 sequences, under 30% seen once. Findings of the study overall: The study found TCR beta diversity correlated strongly with naive T cell percentage. Both higher diversity and more naive CD4+ cells marked long-lived donors when set against aged donors.

The sequenced sample consisted of blood. This sequence was found in a young woman in good health. V and J are TRBV2 and TRBJ1-1; D call uncertain. The CDR3 nucleotides read TGTGCCAGCAGTGAAGAGGTGAGTGAGACTGAAGCTTTCTTT. Residues: CASSEEVSETEAFF.